The clone carrying this T cell receptor (beta chain) was counted a single time. Germline assignment: CDR1 ENHRY and CDR2 SYGVKD. The CDR3 is 14 amino acids. The V and J ends lost 9 bases and 1 base, in that order; junction bases with no gene match: 2. The sample originates from a study of blood T cell repertoires in COVID-19. Study as a whole: Researchers got acute and convalescent COVID-19 samples from the United States, Italy and Spain. T cells, B-cell-depleted T cells, or PBMCs provided the cDNA or gDNA that served as material.

Source study methods: Reference gene primer amplification gave estimated nucleated cell counts. Sequenced by immunoSEQ multiplex PCR; TCRdb stores in-frame clones only, minus some. From that table come the V and J calls and clone size; the DNA was used to work out D and trimming. Altogether tens of thousands of clones are present, roughly 85% being singletons, with the ten largest covering about an eighth. Sequences were obtained from peripheral blood. This TCR was sampled from a human donor in a cohort sampled during active COVID-19. The chain joins TRBV10-3 to TRBJ2-5, with TRBD2 matching 13 bases. The CDR3 loop reads CAIGLAGAQETQYF. The CDR3 nucleotides read TGTGCCATTGGACTAGCGGGAGCCCAAGAGACCCAGTACTTC.